Below, 31 T cell receptor beta chains from the same sample are listed, as sequenced in a study of vaccination and CD4 T cells after COVID-19. Their specific antigens are unknown. The assay that was used to sequence DNA from cultured CD4+ T cells was the Oncomine TCR Beta short-read assay. TCRdb reanalysed the PCR reads using MiXCR and keeps one entry per CDR3 protein. The repertoire holds some 15,000 distinct CDR3 sequences, with approximately 30% as singletons. Treatment: roughly ten-day PBMC culture with coronavirus spike peptide pools or control peptides (ViraFEST assay). Here the sequenced sample was CD4+ T cells from blood, cultured in vitro, taken after SARS-CoV-2 vaccination. Receptor source: a human donor who had recovered from COVID-19.

The V gene is TRBV7-2, the J gene TRBJ1-1; 11 nucleotides line up with TRBD1. J lost 6 bases, V lost 5 bases, and 14 bases had no gene match. Germline lookup yields CDR1 SGHTA and CDR2 FQGNSA. This CDR3 has 17 residues. CDR3 nucleotides: TGTGCCAGCAGCCTAGGCGGGACAGGGGGTAAAACCTCTGAAGCTTTCTTT. The encoded protein is CASSLGGTGGKTSEAFF.

The gene calls are TRBV24-1 and TRBJ2-1; possibly TRBD1 or TRBD2 for D (6 bases each). The CDR3 has 18 amino acids. V dropped 1 base and J dropped 1 base, with 16 bases sitting between them. Germline V gene data show CDR1 as KGHDR and CDR2 as SFDVKD. CDR3 in DNA: TGTGCCACCAGTGATTTAGGGGGGAGGAGAGGGTCCTACAATGAGCAGTTCTTC. It translates to CATSDLGGRRGSYNEQFF.

This clonotype has a handful of counts. The chain uses TRBV20-1 and TRBJ2-1; D remains ambiguous. From germline, CDR1 is DFQATT and CDR2 SNEGSKA (reference sequence). The CDR3 contains 15 residues. V dropped 0 bases and J dropped 0 bases, with 9 bases sitting between them. DNA for the CDR3: TGCAGTGCTAGAGATTATGCAAGCTCCTACAATGAGCAGTTCTTC. Translating it yields CSARDYASSYNEQFF.

The J gene is TRBJ1-5, the V gene TRBV20-1, with 8 bases identical to TRBD1. The CDR3 sequence is 16 residues long. V was pared by 5 bases and J by 3 bases, with 12 bases of the junction left unmatched. Per germline, CDR1 DFQATT and CDR2 SNEGSKA (reference sequence). CDR3 amino acids: CSARVPETGANQPQHF. Here the CDR3 DNA reads TGCAGTGCTCGGGTCCCCGAGACAGGGGCCAATCAGCCCCAGCATTTT.

This clonotype showed up just a few times. The chain is built from TRBV6-2 or TRBV6-3 and TRBJ1-1; D is unclear. The CDR3 extends over 13 amino acids. CDR1 is MNHEY, CDR2 SVGEGT, per germline. The CDR3 DNA sequence: TGTGCTACCCAAAGGTTGCAGAACACTGAAGCTTTCTTT. Amino acids: CATQRLQNTEAFF.

The J gene is TRBJ1-2, the V gene TRBV12-3 or TRBV12-4, with a tentative D call TRBD1 (5 bases). CDR3 length equals 15 residues. The V gene lost 5 bases and the J gene lost 0 bases, with 13 bases spanning the gap. CDR3: CASSKDRVSNYGYTF. CDR3 coding DNA: TGTGCCAGCAGTAAAGACAGAGTCTCTAACTATGGCTACACCTTC.

The chain joins TRBV7-2 to TRBJ2-4; no clear D gene. The CDR3 is 14 residues long. V was shortened by 5 bases and J by 8 bases, with 16 bases between the two germline ends. The germline V gene encodes CDR1 SGHTA and CDR2 FQGNSA. CDR3 loop: CASSPRSPEYIQYF. The CDR3 DNA sequence: TGTGCCAGCAGCCCCAGATCGCCTGAGTACATTCAGTACTTC.

This clonotype occurred a few times. This sequence joins TRBV5-4 and TRBJ2-6, with 9 bases lining up with TRBD1. The V and J ends lost 3 bases and 11 bases, in that order; junction bases with no gene match: 9. The CDR3 is 15 residues long. Per germline, CDR1 SGHNT and CDR2 YYREEE (reference sequence). The CDR3 nucleotides are TGTGCCAGCAGCTCTTCGACAGGGGGGTCGCACGTCCTGACTTTC. Translating gives CASSSSTGGSHVLTF. The whole variable domain, filled in from reference TRBV5-4 and TRBJ2-6, reads ETGVTQSPTHLIKTRGQQVTLRCSSQSGHNTVSWYQQALGQGPQFIFQYYREEENGRGNFPPRFSGLQFPNYSSELNVNALELDDSALYLCASSSSTGGSHVLTFGAGSRLTVL.

The chain links TRBV28 to TRBJ2-7; 13 positions match TRBD2. CDR3 length: 15 residues. J was trimmed by 4 bases and V by 6 bases; bases with no gene match: 6. Germline-derived CDR1 and CDR2 are MDHEN and SYDVKM. The CDR3 protein is CASSLGLAGRYEQYF. CDR3 DNA: TGTGCCAGCAGCCTGGGACTAGCGGGAAGGTACGAGCAGTACTTC.

The chain couples TRBV27 to TRBJ2-7; TRBD2 might be the D (6 bases). Germline CDR1 MNHEY, CDR2 SMNVEV (reference sequence). V lost 6 bases and J lost 0, with 15 bases in between. The CDR3 contains 15 residues. The CDR3 coding sequence is TGTGCCAGCAGACCGGGGGTGGGAAGCTCCTACGAGCAGTACTTC. It translates to CASRPGVGSSYEQYF.

This clonotype was recorded a few times. V is TRBV6-1 and J is TRBJ2-5; either TRBD1 or TRBD2 may fit D (5 bases each). Trimming removed 5 bases from V and 3 bases from J, with 16 bases in between. Germline V gene sequence: CDR1 MNHNS, CDR2 SASEGT. The CDR3 runs to 15 residues. The CDR3 is CASSRTRADKETQYF. The CDR3, as DNA: TGTGCCAGCAGTCGAACCCGAGCGGACAAAGAGACCCAGTACTTC.

The sample holds one count of this clonotype. The chain couples TRBV11-2 to TRBJ2-1; D not certain. V lost 5 bases to trimming and J lost 0 bases, with 11 bases between them. Germline V gives CDR1 SGHAT, CDR2 FQNNGV. CDR3 size: 15 residues. The CDR3, as DNA: TGTGCCAGCAGCCGCTCCCGGAGCTCCTACAATGAGCAGTTCTTC. This translates into CASSRSRSSYNEQFF.

J is TRBJ1-6 and V is TRBV4-3; D unresolved. Germline V gene data show CDR1 as LGHNA and CDR2 as YSLEER. The CDR3 extends over 14 amino acids. Trimming removed 4 bases at V and 9 bases at J, with 13 bases between. Written as DNA, the CDR3 is TGCGCCAGCAGCCCGACGGGGTTTAGTTCACCCCTCCACTTT. It is translated as CASSPTGFSSPLHF.

This clonotype was seen a handful of times. The chain recombines TRBV6-4 with TRBJ2-1; 11 nucleotides agree with TRBD2. The CDR3 contains 18 residues. Germline V gives CDR1 MRHNA, CDR2 SNTAGT. Trimming at V came to 6 bases and at J to 5 bases, leaving 15 bases not matched to a gene. The CDR3 DNA reads TGTGCCAGCAGCCGTAGACTAGCGGGGATGGGGCTGCACAATGAGCAGTTCTTC. Protein sequence: CASSRRLAGMGLHNEQFF.

The rearrangement uses TRBV20-1 and TRBJ1-2; TRBD1 might be the D (5 bases). CDR3 size: 14 residues. The ends were cut back, 1 base at V and 6 bases at J, with 15 bases in the middle. Germline values: CDR1 DFQATT, CDR2 SNEGSKA (reference sequence). The CDR3 is CSARGWRRGHGYTF. CDR3 in DNA: TGCAGTGCTAGAGGTTGGAGAAGGGGCCATGGCTACACCTTC.

This clonotype was detected a few times. J is TRBJ2-2 and V is TRBV7-8, with TRBD2 matching over 12 bases. Germline lookup yields CDR1 SGHVS and CDR2 FQNEAQ. The CDR3 runs 21 residues. With V trimmed by 1 base and J by 4 bases, 16 bases remained unmatched. The CDR3 is CASSLGTTSGRPTSVTGELFF. The CDR3 DNA reads as TGTGCCAGCAGCTTAGGGACCACTAGCGGGAGGCCCACGTCGGTCACCGGGGAGCTGTTTTTT.

The V gene is TRBV6-1, the J gene TRBJ2-5; D is perhaps TRBD2 (7 bases). The V end was cut by 5 bases, the J end by 0 bases, with 16 bases between. The CDR3 length is 16 residues. Germline V CDR1 and CDR2: MNHNS, SASEGT. CDR3 region: CASSPREKGDQETQYF. The CDR3 DNA reads TGTGCCAGCAGTCCGCGGGAGAAGGGGGACCAAGAGACCCAGTACTTC.

By share of the sample, this clonotype is medium-sized (0.01 to 0.1%). The chain has TRBV10-3 and TRBJ1-1; perhaps TRBD1 as D (6 bases). This CDR3 has 13 residues. Trimming left V 10 bases short and J 1 base short, with 13 bases between. CDR1 ENHRY and CDR2 SYGVKD come from the germline V gene. In DNA, the CDR3 is TGTGCCAACCGAAGGGGGGAGAACACTGAAGCTTTCTTT. As protein: CANRRGENTEAFF.

The chain employs TRBV15 and TRBJ2-2; D gene uncertain. Germline CDR1 LNHNV, CDR2 YYDKDF (reference sequence). The CDR3 loop spans 16 amino acids. V was shortened by 0 bases and J by 1 base, with 9 bases between the two germline ends. This CDR3 reads CATSRDLTLNTGELFF. CDR3 nucleotides: TGTGCCACCAGCAGAGATCTGACCCTGAACACCGGGGAGCTGTTTTTT.

The rearrangement joins TRBV20-1 to TRBJ2-7; possible D gene TRBD2, 5 bases. Looked up from germline, CDR1 is DFQATT and CDR2 is SNEGSKA (reference sequence). The CDR3 length is 12 residues. The CDR3 bases are TGCAGCGTCTGGAGGCGACCCTACGAGCAGTACTTC. Translating it yields CSVWRRPYEQYF.

The chain joins TRBV7-6 to TRBJ1-4; weak D call: TRBD1 (5 bases). Germline V gene sequence: CDR1 SGHVS, CDR2 FNYEAQ. The V and J ends lost 4 bases and 2 bases respectively, with 14 bases between them. This CDR3 is 16 amino acids long. Written as DNA, the CDR3 is TGTGCCAGCAGCTCAAACCTTGGGGGGACTAATGAAAAACTGTTTTTT. This gives the protein CASSSNLGGTNEKLFF.

The chain combines TRBV4-1 with TRBJ2-3, with D unresolved. The CDR3 runs to 13 residues. With 2 bases removed from V and 5 bases from J, the gap between germline ends came to 8 bases. Looked up from germline, CDR1 is MGHRA and CDR2 is YSYEKL. The CDR3 region is CASSQLVIDTQYF. CDR3 bases: TGCGCCAGCAGCCAATTAGTTATAGATACGCAGTATTTT.

The gene calls are TRBV12-3 or TRBV12-4 and TRBJ2-7; no clear D. CDR3 length equals 15 residues. Deletions cut 1 base from V and 5 bases from J, with 15 bases between. In nucleotides, the CDR3 is TGTGCCAGCAGTTTAGGGCGGAGCCGTAATCACGAGCAGTACTTC. Translating it yields CASSLGRSRNHEQYF.

This clonotype was counted a few times. This chain uses TRBV27 with TRBJ2-2; D remains unclear. The germline CDR1 and CDR2 sequences are MNHEY and SMNVEV (reference sequence). V was pared by 6 bases and J by 6 bases, with 11 bases between. The CDR3 covers 13 residues. DNA for the CDR3: TGTGCCAGCAGACTCCACGCGGCCGGGGAGCTGTTTTTT. Amino acid sequence: CASRLHAAGELFF.

V gene TRBV6-1 combines with J gene TRBJ2-7, with 7 bases lining up with TRBD2. CDR3 length equals 14 residues. J gave up 3 bases and V 7 bases, and 9 bases lay outside the gene matches. Germline V CDR1 and CDR2: MNHNS, SASEGT. The CDR3 here is CASTAGRRNYEQYF. CDR3 coding DNA: TGTGCCAGCACAGCGGGGCGGCGGAACTACGAGCAGTACTTC.

This rearrangement joins TRBV6-1 to TRBJ2-4, with 10 nucleotides matching TRBD1. Germline V gene data show CDR1 as MNHNS and CDR2 as SASEGT. V shed 5 bases and J 2 bases; nucleotides not matched to a gene: 6. The CDR3 spans 16 residues. The CDR3 here is CASSPRGQGSKNIQYF. The CDR3 DNA follows: TGTGCCAGCAGTCCCCGGGGACAGGGGTCCAAAAACATTCAGTACTTC.

J is TRBJ1-6 and V is TRBV5-1, with no clear D. This CDR3 is 16 amino acids long. V dropped 5 bases and J dropped 10 bases, with 22 bases sitting between them. Per the germline V gene, CDR1 is SGHRS and CDR2 is YFSETQ. CDR3 bases: TGCGCCAGCAGTTATGCTCTCGGGGTTAGAACCTCACCCCTCCACTTT. Residues: CASSYALGVRTSPLHF.

There are a few counts of this clonotype. This chain connects TRBV4-3 to TRBJ1-6; no clear D. The CDR3 loop spans 16 amino acids. Germline-derived CDR1 and CDR2 are LGHNA and YSLEER. The ends were cut back, 3 bases at V and 0 bases at J, with 9 bases in the middle. The CDR3 sequence is CASSHTVSSYNSPLHF. CDR3 coding DNA: TGCGCCAGCAGCCACACAGTGAGCTCCTATAATTCACCCCTCCACTTT.

This sequence joins TRBV20-1 and TRBJ1-3; 9 nucleotides match TRBD1. In germline, CDR1 is DFQATT, CDR2 SNEGSKA (reference sequence). Trimming cost V 6 bases and J 7 bases; bases outside gene matches: 4. The CDR3 is made up of 12 amino acids. Written as DNA, the CDR3 is TGCAGTGCCCGACAGGGGGGGAACACCATATATTTT. This codes for CSARQGGNTIYF.

V and J are TRBV7-2 and TRBJ2-3; 9 nucleotides match TRBD2. V was clipped by 2 bases and J by 1 base; unmatched bases: 7. The CDR3 spans 17 residues. Germline V CDR1 and CDR2: SGHTA, FQGNSA. The CDR3 reads CASSLSLGGRGTDTQYF. CDR3 nucleotides: TGTGCCAGCAGCTTATCCCTCGGCGGGAGGGGCACAGATACGCAGTATTTT.

This clonotype was recorded a few times. CDR3 loop: CASTPTLTGGKNIQYF. The CDR3 DNA reads as TGTGCCAGCACTCCGACCTTGACAGGCGGCAAAAACATTCAGTACTTC. The rearrangement uses TRBV6-1 and TRBJ2-4, with D possibly TRBD1 on 6 matching bases. The V gene lost 7 bases and the J gene lost 3 bases, with 19 bases spanning the gap. The CDR3 is 16 amino acids. CDR1 and CDR2 from the germline V gene are MNHNS and SASEGT.